The entry below gives a single TCR beta chain sequence along with its context. This receptor's antigen is unknown. Within one base of it there is no much larger clone, and no base qualities were kept. These data originate in a study of blood T cell repertoires in COVID-19 (dated by TCRdb to about 2020). At the level of the whole study: The collaborator samples originated in the United States, Italy and Spain and spanned the acute and convalescent phases of COVID-19. The prospective study material was composed of cDNA or gDNA derived from T cells, B-cell-depleted T cells, or PBMCs. Subjects who had been exposed to COVID-19, were actively infected with it, or had recovered from it provided the deeply sampled blood TCRbeta repertoires that made up the dataset. The repertoires were released in a freely available public database meant as a resource for research on the immune response to SARS-CoV-2. The samples were drawn from the first 160 participants of the ongoing ImmuneRACE study and from over a thousand subjects provided by 6 global collaborators. Nearly every sample came with metadata listing a de-identified subject ID, COVID-19 status, age in years and sex. Where available, HLA class I and class II types were taken from metadata supplied by the sample provider and were not determined by assay-based typing.

The germline V gene (reference sequence) sets CDR1 to GTSNPN and CDR2 to SVGIG. Cut back by 2 bases and 7 bases, the V and J ends lie 17 bases apart. Taken from cysteine to phenylalanine, the CDR3 has 14 residues. Only CDR3 DNA is held: 42 bases, read in frame from base 1. One collaborating source in Seattle enrolled patients during active infection and followed them longitudinally through the course of disease. Collaborating institutions collected whole blood in K2EDTA tubes following their own protocols. For TCRbeta analysis, collaborators shipped samples as frozen whole blood, isolated PBMCs, or DNA extracted from either of those sample types. The immunoSEQ Assay, a bias-controlled multiplex PCR, was used to amplify TCRbeta CDR3 regions from genomic DNA. Per the original workflow: Within the assay, amplification of reference gene primers was used to estimate how many nucleated cells each sample contained. To quantify the absolute abundance of each unique TCRbeta CDR3 rearrangement, sequence reads were collapsed and filtered. For each sample, productive Simpson clonality was calculated as the square root of Simpson's diversity index across productive rearrangements. The table was pulled from immuneACCESS by TCRdb, which kept in-frame rearrangements only. Such tables lose some clones; where checked, under half of the loss comes from unresolved V genes, and the rest has no known cause. That table is the source of V, J and clone size, and D and trimming were worked out from the DNA. For this sample there are around 90,000 clones; 88% appear just once. The ten top clones hold roughly 2% of the sample.

Study-wide findings and limitations: The quantity of clinical and demographic metadata differed by source and by participant and was supplied without curation.

The sequence links TRBV30 to TRBJ1-2, with the D gene call left open. The sequence derives from a man in his fifties with COVID-19, enrolled during active disease. Sequencing was performed on peripheral blood. The CDR3 has the sequence CAWSSLANSGGYTF. The nucleotides are TGTGCCTGGAGTTCCCTCGCCAACTCCGGTGGCTACACCTTC.